This T cell receptor (beta chain) was sequenced for a study of breast tumors, draining lymph nodes, adjacent tissues. MiXCR, applied by TCRdb to the multiplex PCR reads, yields one record per CDR3 protein. This sample has 25,000 to 40,000 distinct CDR3 sequences, with about 63% found just once. This clonotype was observed at least ten times. Its matching antigen is unknown. Findings and caveats of the study: Tumor repertoires ranked between lymph nodes and nontumor tissue in diversity, with V and J gene preferences.

The CDR3 extends over 15 amino acids. Germline assignment: CDR1 MDHEN and CDR2 SYDVKM. Trimming cost V 8 bases and J 1 base; bases outside gene matches: 6. Sequenced sample: breast tumor tissue. The receptor comes from a female donor with breast cancer. Some clones in this sample may be carry-over from other donors' samples. This sequence joins TRBV28 and TRBJ2-4, with 9 bases aligning to TRBD2. For the CDR3, the DNA is TGTGCCAGCCGGCGGGAGGGTTGGGCCAAAAACATTCAGTACTTC. Protein: CASRREGWAKNIQYF.